The 19 T cell receptor beta chains listed next were all sequenced from one sample in a study of control samples from healthy donors and cancer patients. Method: immunoSEQ multiplex PCR; TCRdb's copy keeps in-frame clones and lacks some. The sample has tens of thousands of clones; 75% to 90% are singletons. Sequencing was carried out using blood. All receptors derive from a man aged 45-65 years in good health.

The CDR3 DNA is TGTGCCACCTCAGACGGCTACTCGCAGTATTTT. Its protein product is CATSDGYSQYF. V usage is TRBV24-1 and J usage is TRBJ2-3; D is ambiguous. V lost 9 bases and J 10 bases, leaving 13 bases between the germline ends. This CDR3 has 11 amino acids. From germline, CDR1 is KGHDR and CDR2 SFDVKD.

This sequence joins TRBV19 and TRBJ2-3; D unclear. Trimming took off 3 bases at V and 3 bases at J, with 10 bases between the two ends. Germline V gene data show CDR1 as LNHDA and CDR2 as SQIVND (reference sequence). The length of the CDR3 is 14 residues. CDR3 sequence reads: CASSIPPGTDTQYF. The DNA of the CDR3 is TGTGCCAGTAGTATCCCGCCAGGAACAGATACGCAGTATTTT.

The gene calls are TRBV5-1 and TRBJ2-3, with D perhaps matching TRBD1 (5 bases). CDR3 length: 16 residues. V lost 0 bases to trimming and J lost 4 bases, with 15 bases between them. Germline V gene sequence: CDR1 SGHRS, CDR2 YFSETQ. The CDR3 region has the DNA TGCGCCAGCAGCTTGGAACCCCAACAGGATTCAGATACGCAGTATTTT. As protein: CASSLEPQQDSDTQYF.

The rearrangement joins TRBV11-3 to TRBJ2-2, with 12 positions matching TRBD2. Germline CDR1 reads SGHNT; CDR2 reads YENEEA. This CDR3 has 17 residues. Germline trimming cut 2 bases from V and 4 bases from J; bases unmatched to any gene: 5. The CDR3 DNA sequence: TGTGCCAGCAGCTTATTTGGACTAGCGGGATCCACCGGGGAGCTGTTTTTT. Protein: CASSLFGLAGSTGELFF.

The CDR3 region has the DNA TGTGCCAGCAGCAAAGCCAGGGGAGTCTATGGCTACACCTTC. Its protein product is CASSKARGVYGYTF. The chain has TRBV21-1 and TRBJ1-2; TRBD1 reflects the table's D call only, with no check against the DNA. TRBV21-1 is a pseudogene locus. The CDR3 has 14 residues.

V and J are TRBV5-1 and TRBJ2-3; D ambiguous. Germline V gene data show CDR1 as SGHRS and CDR2 as YFSETQ. V dropped 2 bases and J dropped 1 base, with 8 bases sitting between them. This CDR3 has 14 amino acids. CDR3 amino acids: CASSLAYGTDTQYF. DNA for the CDR3: TGCGCCAGCAGCTTAGCGTACGGCACAGATACGCAGTATTTT.

The chain has TRBV12-3 or TRBV12-4 and TRBJ1-1, with D unresolved. CDR3 length: 13 residues. V was cut by 6 bases and J by 0 bases, with 8 bases left in between. This CDR3 is CASREDLNTEAFF. CDR3 in DNA: TGTGCCAGCAGGGAGGACCTGAACACTGAAGCTTTCTTT.

The chain uses TRBV5-1 and TRBJ2-3; tentatively, D is TRBD1 (7 bases). The V and J ends lost 2 bases and 4 bases respectively, with 14 bases between them. The CDR3 is made up of 15 amino acids. The germline gives CDR1 SGHRS, CDR2 YFSETQ. DNA of the CDR3: TGCGCCAGCAGCTTAAGGGACAGCGGGCCAGATACGCAGTATTTT. The encoded protein is CASSLRDSGPDTQYF.

This chain links TRBV10-3 with TRBJ1-2; 9 bases are a match to TRBD1. The CDR3 is 17 amino acids. CDR1 is ENHRY and CDR2 is SYGVKD in the germline V gene. V lost 3 bases and J lost 1; bases outside the gene matches: 9. CDR3 DNA: TGTGCCATCAGTGAAGCGGGACAGGGAAAATATAACTATGGCTACACCTTC. This sequence encodes CAISEAGQGKYNYGYTF.

V and J are TRBV28 and TRBJ2-7, with unresolved D. This CDR3 region has 12 residues. Trimming left V 7 bases short and J 1 base short, with 8 bases between. CDR1 is MDHEN, CDR2 SYDVKM, per germline. The CDR3 is CASKVSSYEQYF. DNA for the CDR3: TGTGCCAGCAAGGTCAGTTCCTACGAGCAGTACTTC.

CDR3 in DNA: TGTGCCACCAGCACCAGGGTCCCCGGTGGCTACACCTTC. Its protein product is CATSTRVPGGYTF. This chain connects TRBV15 to TRBJ1-2, with a weak D call TRBD1 (5 bases). V was clipped by 4 bases and J by 7 bases, with 13 bases between them. This CDR3 region has 13 residues. Germline values: CDR1 LNHNV, CDR2 YYDKDF (reference sequence). The variable domain in full, with the rest retrieved from reference TRBV15 and TRBJ1-2, is DAMVIQNPRYQVTQFGKPVTLSCSQTLNHNVMYWYQQKSSQAPKLLFHYYDKDFNNEADTPDNFQSRRPNTSFCFLDIRSPGLGDTAMYLCATSTRVPGGYTFGSGTRLTVV.

V is TRBV20-1 and J is TRBJ2-5, with D perhaps TRBD2 (6 bases). The germline V gene encodes CDR1 DFQATT and CDR2 SNEGSKA (reference sequence). The CDR3 length is 11 residues. The CDR3 sequence: CRGDFQETQYF. The CDR3, as DNA: TGCAGGGGGGACTTCCAAGAGACCCAGTACTTC.

The chain is built from TRBV19 and TRBJ1-1; 9 bases fit TRBD1. The junction had 9 bases not matched to a gene; V was cut back by 5 bases and J by 5 bases. Germline V CDR1 and CDR2: LNHDA, SQIVND (reference sequence). The CDR3 is made up of 15 amino acids. CDR3 coding DNA: TGTGCCAGTAGTGTCCCGACAGGGGGTTATACTGAAGCTTTCTTT. Translation: CASSVPTGGYTEAFF.

The chain links TRBV4-1 to TRBJ2-1; 8 bases agree with TRBD2. The CDR3 totals 19 residues. Trimming removed 0 bases from V and 7 bases from J; junction bases left unmatched: 17. Per germline, CDR1 MGHRA and CDR2 YSYEKL. The DNA of the CDR3 is TGCGCCAGCAGCCAAGACCTAACCCTCAGGGGCGGGAGGAGGAATGAGCAGTTCTTC. It encodes CASSQDLTLRGGRRNEQFF.

CDR3 coding DNA: TGTGCCAGCAGCGGACTAGCGGGAAACTCCGAGCAGTACTTC. Translated: CASSGLAGNSEQYF. V usage is TRBV6-5 and J usage is TRBJ2-7; TRBD2 matches 12 bases. V was pared by 6 bases and J by 6 bases, with 6 bases of the junction left unmatched. CDR3 length: 14 amino acids. Germline CDR1 reads MNHEY; CDR2 reads SVGAGI.

V and J are TRBV4-3 and TRBJ2-5, with D unresolved. Germline values: CDR1 LGHNA, CDR2 YSLEER. Trimming stripped 4 bases from V and 0 bases from J, with 6 bases between. This CDR3 spans 13 amino acids. CDR3 residues: CASSPVYQETQYF. As DNA, the CDR3 is TGCGCCAGCAGCCCAGTGTACCAAGAGACCCAGTACTTC.

The rearrangement links TRBV19 to TRBJ1-5; TRBD1 is a possible D gene (5 bases). There are 13 residues in the CDR3. Trimming cost V 5 bases and J 5 bases, with 10 bases left between them. From germline, CDR1 is LNHDA and CDR2 SQIVND (reference sequence). This CDR3 reads CASSPGHYQPQHF. DNA of the CDR3: TGTGCCAGTAGTCCTGGACACTATCAGCCCCAGCATTTT.

The sample holds one count of this clone. V usage is TRBV7-2 and J usage is TRBJ1-5; 8 nucleotides line up with TRBD1. Germline V gene lookup returns CDR1 SGHTA and CDR2 FQGNSA. Trimming at V came to 5 bases and at J to 6 bases, leaving 12 bases not matched to a gene. The CDR3 loop spans 16 amino acids. The CDR3 protein is CASSRVGQGLGQPQHF. CDR3 bases: TGTGCCAGCAGCCGCGTCGGACAGGGTCTAGGTCAGCCCCAGCATTTT.

This chain connects TRBV7-2 to TRBJ1-2; D might be TRBD1 (5 bases). Germline loops: CDR1 SGHTA, CDR2 FQGNSA. The CDR3 is 14 residues long. V lost 2 bases, J lost 4 bases, and 11 bases lay in between. The CDR3 is CASSLFWGFYGYTF. Here the CDR3 DNA reads TGTGCCAGCAGCTTATTTTGGGGCTTCTATGGCTACACCTTC. Combining the CDR3 with reference TRBV7-2 and TRBJ1-2 gives the whole variable domain GAGVSQSPSNKVTEKGKDVELRCDPISGHTALYWYRQSLGQGLEFLIYFQGNSAPDKSGLPSDRFSAERTGGSVSTLTIQRTQQEDSAVYLCASSLFWGFYGYTFGSGTRLTVV.